This TCR beta chain derives from a study of OX40 agonist ivuxolimab in advanced cancers. Concerning the study at large: Ivuxolimab, which targeted the costimulatory receptor OX40 (CD134), was an agonistic, fully human IgG2 monoclonal antibody. Intravenous ivuxolimab was administered to patients every 2 weeks at six dose levels: 0.01, 0.1, 0.3, 1.5, 3 and 10 mg/kg. Of the approximately 54 dose-escalation patients, hepatocellular carcinoma was present in roughly 19, melanoma in approximately 15, renal cell carcinoma in 9 and head and neck cancer in 9. In the dose-escalation cohort, nearly 85% of patients were male, and the mean age was around 60 years with a range of about 20 to 79. Patients were allowed to have had prior anti-PD-1, anti-PD-L1 or anti-CTLA-4 therapy, and approximately 39% of the dose-escalation patients had been treated with checkpoint inhibitors. Three dose-escalation patients achieved partial responses, one with hepatocellular carcinoma and two with cutaneous melanoma. The point of sequencing TCRbeta in the periphery was to test whether ivuxolimab changed TCR sequence diversity and drove clonal T-cell expansion. The monotherapy dose-escalation portion (N ≈ 52 patients) of the phase I ivuxolimab trial is reported in the paper.

From the cysteine up to the phenylalanine, the CDR3 has a length of 17 residues. Just the 51-base CDR3 DNA is kept, in frame starting at base 1. CDR1 and CDR2, per the germline V gene (reference sequence), are SGHAT and FQDESV. The trim is 2 bases for V and 3 bases for J, with a gap of 20 bases between the germline ends. Patients with autoimmune disease history or receiving systemic immunosuppression were excluded from the trial. Peripheral blood for TCR sequencing was collected from all dose cohorts at baseline, on cycle 4 day 1, and on cycle 7 day 1. Samples were obtained from an open-label, multicenter, first-in-human phase I dose-escalation trial of ivuxolimab. Adults with locally advanced or metastatic melanoma, renal cell, hepatocellular, or head and neck squamous cell carcinoma were enrolled in the trial. Before TCR sequencing, CD4+ T cells and CD8+ T cells were sorted from peripheral blood as separate populations.

Beyond this particular receptor, the publication reports: After ivuxolimab, more expanded clones were found on average in CD8+ T cells than in CD4+ T cells. At doses from 0.1 to 3.0 mg/kg, clonal expansion was seen in both CD4+ and CD8+ blood T cells between baseline and week 6. The antigen specificity of the clonally expanded peripheral T cells was not determined. Low levels of normalized T-cell clonal expansion were also seen in some patients who did not respond. In partial responders in the 0.1-3.0 mg/kg groups, normalized peripheral clonal expansion was found to be among the lowest, especially among CD8+ T cells.

Genomic DNA was extracted from sorted cells for sequencing of the TCRbeta CDR3 region. TCRbeta CDR3 regions were sequenced using the immunoSEQ Assay. The clones in this table, taken by TCRdb from immuneACCESS, are in-frame only. Not every clone is retained; where verified, under half of the shortfall comes from an unresolved V gene, and the cause of the rest is unknown. For this sample the table gives 90,000 to 100,000 clones, of which roughly 90% were detected only once. Less than 1% of the sample goes to the ten largest clones. Comments on this clone: No antigen is known for it. Nothing much larger sits one base from this clone, and base qualities are not available.

This receptor chain uses TRBV11-1 and TRBJ2-7; TRBD1 might be the D gene, on 6 matching bases. Sample: CD4+ or CD8+ T cells sorted from blood, taken in a trial of the OX40 agonist ivuxolimab. This TCR was sampled from an adult with an advanced solid tumor such as melanoma, head and neck, liver or kidney cancer. The nucleotides read TGTGCCAGCAGCTTAAGTCTGCAGGGGAAATGGTTCTACGAGCAGTACTTC. Its protein is CASSLSLQGKWFYEQYF.